The 23 T cell receptor beta chains presented below share a single source sample, sequenced in a study of response to subunit inactivated influenza vaccine. From the RT-PCR reads, TCRdb called clonotypes with MiXCR, one entry per CDR3 protein. The sample includes 150,000 to 200,000 distinct CDR3 sequences, 12% of them seen just once. These data also formed part of another study, on T cells expressing NK-cell markers. Per that study: The authors made TCR beta cDNA libraries by 5'RACE template switching. This switching added a universal primer site and UMIs.

The source was CD8+ T cells sorted from PBMCs, collected roughly 13 days after vaccination. Receptor source: a man in his forties or fifties who received an inactivated influenza vaccine.

The chain combines TRBV24-1 with TRBJ2-1; 12 bases are shared with TRBD2. V gave up 3 bases and J gave up 6 bases; unmatched junction bases: 5. Germline values: CDR1 KGHDR, CDR2 SFDVKD. CDR3 size: 16 residues. CDR3 protein: CATSDLSGLAGNEQFF. CDR3 bases: TGTGCCACCAGTGATCTCTCGGGACTAGCGGGCAATGAGCAGTTCTTC.

This chain joins TRBV12-3 or TRBV12-4 and TRBJ1-2; D perhaps matches TRBD1 (5 bases). The CDR3 is 13 residues long. Deletions cut 5 bases from V and 7 bases from J, with 14 bases between. The CDR3 loop is CASSPGFHAGYTF. The CDR3 DNA reads as TGTGCCAGCAGTCCAGGGTTTCATGCTGGCTACACCTTC.

V gene TRBV5-1 combines with J gene TRBJ2-5; D possibly matches TRBD1 or TRBD2 (5 bases each). In germline, CDR1 is SGHRS, CDR2 YFSETQ. The V gene lost 4 bases and the J gene lost 2 bases, with 15 bases spanning the gap. CDR3 length: 15 residues. The CDR3, as DNA: TGCGCCAGCAGCCTGGACGGGACGATGCAAGAGACCCAGTACTTC. Translation gives CASSLDGTMQETQYF. The complete variable domain, with remaining parts taken from reference TRBV5-1 and TRBJ2-5, reads KAGVTQTPRYLIKTRGQQVTLSCSPISGHRSVSWYQQTPGQGLQFLFEYFSETQRNKGNFPGRFSGRQFSNSRSEMNVSTLELGDSALYLCASSLDGTMQETQYFGPGTRLLVL.

At least ten counts were recorded for this clonotype. The genes are TRBV29-1 and TRBJ2-5; D is unclear. Trimming removed 0 bases at V and 7 bases at J, with 15 bases between. Germline CDR1 and CDR2: SQVTM and ANQGSEA. CDR3 size: 14 residues. CDR3 sequence (DNA): TGCAGCGTTGAAGATCCCTCGTTGATTGGGACCCAGTACTTC. As protein: CSVEDPSLIGTQYF.

This clonotype was detected a few times. V gene TRBV6-2 or TRBV6-3 combines with J gene TRBJ2-7, with 8 positions matching TRBD2. The assigned J gene may be wrong: the sequence end matches TRBJ2-1 better. The length of the CDR3 is 17 residues. CDR1 is MNHEY and CDR2 is SVGEGT in the germline V gene. The CDR3 region is CASKPAGGLTNSYEQFF. CDR3 sequence (DNA): TGTGCCAGCAAACCCGCGGGGGGACTTACGAACTCCTACGAGCAGTTCTTC.

This chain joins TRBV4-2 and TRBJ2-1, with D maybe TRBD1 (5 bases). V was cut by 0 bases and J by 3 bases, with 9 bases left in between. Germline V gives CDR1 LGHNA, CDR2 YNFKEQ. The CDR3 has 15 residues. DNA of the CDR3: TGTGCCAGCAGCCAAGAATTCAGGGACTACAATGAGCAGTTCTTC. As protein: CASSQEFRDYNEQFF.

V gene TRBV20-1 combines with J gene TRBJ2-1, with D possibly matching TRBD2 (6 bases). The V end was cut by 2 bases, the J end by 0 bases, with 17 bases between. This CDR3 spans 17 amino acids. The V gene's germline CDR1 is DFQATT and CDR2 SNEGSKA (reference sequence). The CDR3 nucleotides read TGCAGTGCTAGACGGCCCCTACGGGGGAGCTCCTACAATGAGCAGTTCTTC. It yields the protein CSARRPLRGSSYNEQFF.

The table lists this clonotype with a few counts. CDR3 amino acids: CAWSVYRTGAYNEQFF. In nucleotides, the CDR3 is TGTGCCTGGAGTGTCTATCGGACAGGAGCTTACAATGAGCAGTTCTTC. This chain joins TRBV30 and TRBJ2-1; 7 nucleotides agree with TRBD1. Germline V gene sequence: CDR1 GTSNPN, CDR2 SVGIG (reference sequence). V gave up 0 bases and J gave up 4 bases; unmatched junction bases: 9. The CDR3 runs to 16 residues.

This clonotype was seen ten or more times. This sequence joins TRBV20-1 and TRBJ1-2; the match to TRBD1 covers 7 bases. The length of the CDR3 is 16 residues. Germline CDR1 reads DFQATT; CDR2 reads SNEGSKA (reference sequence). J gave up 4 bases and V 0 bases, and 11 bases lay outside the gene matches. The CDR3: CSARDSTGAPSYGYTF. As DNA, the CDR3 is TGCAGTGCTAGAGATTCAACAGGGGCGCCGAGCTATGGCTACACCTTC.

The V gene is TRBV28, the J gene TRBJ1-5; D uncertain. The CDR3 length is 12 residues. Germline CDR1 and CDR2: MDHEN and SYDVKM. The V and J ends lost 2 bases and 9 bases respectively, with 8 bases between them. CDR3: CASSLPRGPQHF. The CDR3 nucleotides read TGTGCCAGCAGTTTACCCCGGGGGCCCCAGCATTTT.

This clonotype appeared a few times. The chain is built from TRBV12-3 or TRBV12-4 and TRBJ2-3; TRBD2 agrees at 9 bases. The junction had 3 bases not matched to a gene; V was cut back by 3 bases and J by 5 bases. This CDR3 is built from 14 residues. This chain's CDR3 is CASSFGAGGDTQYF. The CDR3 region has the DNA TGTGCCAGCAGTTTTGGAGCGGGAGGAGATACGCAGTATTTT.

The gene calls are TRBV20-1 and TRBJ1-5; maybe TRBD1 (6 bases). Germline CDR1 reads DFQATT; CDR2 reads SNEGSKA (reference sequence). CDR3 length: 14 amino acids. Trimming took off 3 bases at V and 0 bases at J, with 9 bases between the two ends. This CDR3 reads CSARDSYSNQPQHF. The DNA for the CDR3 is TGCAGTGCTAGGGACAGTTATAGCAATCAGCCCCAGCATTTT.

This chain uses TRBV5-1 with TRBJ2-3, with D possibly TRBD2 on 7 matching bases. V gave up 6 bases and J gave up 4 bases, with 18 bases separating them. This CDR3 is 15 amino acids long. Per the germline V gene, CDR1 is SGHRS and CDR2 is YFSETQ. The chain's CDR3 is CASTRTPGGPDTQYF. In DNA form, the CDR3 reads TGCGCCAGCACCAGAACCCCGGGGGGCCCAGATACGCAGTATTTT.

This rearrangement joins TRBV11-2 to TRBJ2-7; 11 bases are shared with TRBD2. The CDR3 has 13 amino acids. The J segment lost 4 bases and the V segment lost 7 bases, leaving 3 bases of the junction unmatched. Germline CDR1 reads SGHAT; CDR2 reads FQNNGV. CDR3 residues: CASKLAGDYEQYF. CDR3 DNA: TGTGCCAGCAAACTAGCGGGAGATTACGAGCAGTACTTC.

The J gene is TRBJ2-3, the V gene TRBV5-8; D uncertain. The CDR3 runs to 16 residues. V was trimmed by 0 bases and J by 2 bases, leaving 13 bases between them. Germline V CDR1 and CDR2: SGHTS, YDEGEE. The CDR3 loop is CASSLGVSFITDTQYF. The CDR3 coding sequence is TGTGCCAGCAGCTTGGGAGTGTCCTTCATCACAGATACGCAGTATTTT.

The chain uses TRBV15 and TRBJ2-1, with TRBD2 matching over 9 bases. Germline V CDR1 and CDR2: LNHNV, YYDKDF (reference sequence). V gave up 3 bases and J gave up 4 bases; unmatched junction bases: 4. This CDR3 is 15 amino acids long. CDR3 protein: CATSSGLARYNEQFF. The CDR3 DNA sequence: TGTGCCACCAGCAGTGGACTAGCGAGGTACAATGAGCAGTTCTTC.

This sequence joins TRBV11-2 and TRBJ2-2, with TRBD1 identical over 10 bases. Per germline, CDR1 SGHAT and CDR2 FQNNGV. J gave up 1 base and V 1 base, and 6 bases lay outside the gene matches. CDR3 size: 18 residues. CDR3 region: CASSLGGTGALNTGELFF. CDR3 bases: TGTGCCAGCAGCTTAGGGGGGACAGGGGCCTTGAACACCGGGGAGCTGTTTTTT.

A few counts support this clonotype. The gene calls are TRBV6-1 and TRBJ2-2; TRBD2 matches 9 bases. This CDR3 is built from 15 residues. Germline V gene sequence: CDR1 MNHNS, CDR2 SASEGT. V lost 7 bases to trimming and J lost 3 bases; unmatched junction nucleotides: 6. The CDR3 loop is CASIGGGADTGELFF. The CDR3 DNA reads as TGTGCCAGCATTGGCGGGGGGGCGGACACCGGGGAGCTGTTTTTT.

This clonotype has a handful of counts. The CDR3 sequence is CASSSEEMTGLENEQFF. In DNA, the CDR3 is TGTGCCAGCAGCTCCGAGGAAATGACGGGATTGGAAAATGAGCAGTTCTTC. J is TRBJ2-1 and V is TRBV5-6; perhaps TRBD2 as D (5 bases). The V gene's germline CDR1 is SGHDT and CDR2 YYEEEE. The CDR3 length is 17 residues. The V end lost 3 bases, the J end lost 7 bases, and 23 bases lay between the germline ends.

The rearrangement uses TRBV4-2 and TRBJ2-7; D tentatively fits TRBD1 or TRBD2 (6 bases each). CDR3 length: 15 residues. The ends were cut back, 8 bases at V and 3 bases at J, with 20 bases in the middle. The germline CDR1 and CDR2 sequences are LGHNA and YNFKEQ. The CDR3 loop reads CASGLGLGGFYEQYF. The DNA for the CDR3 is TGTGCCAGCGGCCTTGGGCTCGGGGGCTTCTACGAGCAGTACTTC.

J is TRBJ2-1 and V is TRBV29-1; tentatively, D is TRBD1 (7 bases). The V gene lost 6 bases and the J gene lost 9 bases, with 15 bases spanning the gap. The CDR3 is 12 residues long. Germline CDR1 and CDR2: SQVTM and ANQGSEA. This chain's CDR3 is CSVTEGTVEQFF. The CDR3 DNA reads TGCAGCGTAACGGAGGGGACAGTTGAGCAGTTCTTC.

This chain uses TRBV4-3 with TRBJ1-1, with D possibly TRBD1 on 5 matching bases. Germline CDR1 LGHNA, CDR2 YSLEER. This CDR3 is 17 amino acids long. Trimming removed 4 bases from V and 4 bases from J, with 22 bases in between. CDR3: CASSRRGMGVLGTEAFF. CDR3 nucleotides: TGCGCCAGCAGCCGTCGGGGGATGGGGGTTTTGGGCACTGAAGCTTTCTTT.

This clonotype has at least ten counts. The chain recombines TRBV28 with TRBJ1-5; tentatively, D is TRBD1 (5 bases). The CDR3 has 16 amino acids. V gave up 5 bases and J gave up 2 bases, with 16 bases separating them. Germline CDR1 reads MDHEN; CDR2 reads SYDVKM. CDR3 loop: CASSTPRAKGNQPQHF. The CDR3, as DNA: TGTGCCAGCAGTACCCCCAGGGCCAAGGGCAATCAGCCCCAGCATTTT.